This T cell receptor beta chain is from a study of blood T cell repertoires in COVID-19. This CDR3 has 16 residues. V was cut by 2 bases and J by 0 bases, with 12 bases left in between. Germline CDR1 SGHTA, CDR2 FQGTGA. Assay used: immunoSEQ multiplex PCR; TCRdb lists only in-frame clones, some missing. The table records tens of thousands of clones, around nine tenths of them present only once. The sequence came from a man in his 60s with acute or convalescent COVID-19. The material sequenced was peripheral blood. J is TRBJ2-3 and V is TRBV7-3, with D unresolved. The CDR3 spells CASSLEPLISTDTQYF. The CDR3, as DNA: TGTGCCAGCAGCTTAGAGCCTCTAATCAGCACAGATACGCAGTATTTT.